These 3 T cell receptor beta chains share one sample of origin, sequenced in a study of regulatory T cells in long-lasting Graves disease. Combining iRepertoire HTBI primers with Arm-PCR of CDR3 regions, the authors built TCR beta libraries. TCRdb fed the multiplex PCR reads into MiXCR, producing one record per CDR3 protein. The table has 350,000 to 550,000 distinct CDR3 sequences, 14% to 15% seen once; the top ten hold 15% to 20%. The time point: newly diagnosed GD, antithyroid drugs for less than 3 months. Researchers made the TCR library from RNA that was extracted from PBMCs. These data were also reused for a study on T cells in Graves' hyperthyroidism and ophthalmopathy.

The sequenced sample was peripheral blood mononuclear cells (PBMCs), obtained at new diagnosis, from a patient treated with antithyroid drugs. The receptors come from a woman in her twenties or thirties with Graves disease.

The chain employs TRBV15 and TRBJ2-7; D gene unclear. Germline assignment: CDR1 LNHNV and CDR2 YYDKDF (reference sequence). This CDR3 spans 16 amino acids. Trimming removed 4 bases at V and 0 bases at J, with 16 bases between. CDR3 nucleotides: TGTGCCACCAGCAAAGAACCAGTAGACCCCTCCTACGAGCAGTACTTC. Translated, it gives CATSKEPVDPSYEQYF. The whole variable domain, filled in from reference TRBV15 and TRBJ2-7, reads DAMVIQNPRYQVTQFGKPVTLSCSQTLNHNVMYWYQQKSSQAPKLLFHYYDKDFNNEADTPDNFQSRRPNTSFCFLDIRSPGLGDTAMYLCATSKEPVDPSYEQYFGPGTRLTVT.

This rearrangement joins TRBV12-3 or TRBV12-4 to TRBJ1-5; 7 bases are a match to TRBD1. The V gene end was trimmed by 5 bases and the J gene end by 2 bases; junction bases not matched to a gene: 9. The CDR3 consists of 16 residues. CDR3 DNA: TGTGCCAGCAGTCAGGACAGGCGTCAGGGCAATCAGCCCCAGCATTTT. Translation: CASSQDRRQGNQPQHF.

The rearrangement uses TRBV10-1 and TRBJ2-1; D is ambiguous. Trimming pared 5 bases from V and 0 bases from J, leaving 14 bases between. CDR1 WNHNN and CDR2 SYGVQD come from the germline V gene (reference sequence). The CDR3 loop spans 16 amino acids. The CDR3 region is CASSNGQALSYNEQFF. CDR3 nucleotides: TGCGCCAGCAGTAACGGCCAGGCTCTCTCCTACAATGAGCAGTTCTTC.